This is a list of T cell receptor beta chains from one sample in a study of blood T cell repertoires in COVID-19. TCRdb keeps only in-frame clones here, not all; method: immunoSEQ multiplex PCR. The sample contains 25,000 to 30,000 clones, 89% of which appear only once. The sequencing input was peripheral blood. These receptors came from a human donor with acute or convalescent COVID-19. The donor label of this sample is uncertain. Both conserved end residues are part of each CDR3. The D gene is left open where the match is weak. Where a row states a size, it is once, few, many or the class of an expanded clone; other rows omit it.

TRBJ1-2	TRBD1	TRBV4-3	NA	TGCGCCAGCAGCCATACCGGGACAGCCCACTATGGCTACACCTTC	CASSHTGTAHYGYTF
TRBJ1-2	TRBD1	TRBV7-9	NA	TGTGCCAGCAGCCAAAGGGACAGGGGTATGGGGGTCTATGGCTACACCTTC	CASSQRDRGMGVYGYTF
TRBJ2-7	NA	TRBV6-5	NA	TGTGCCAGCAGAGACCGTGGCGGATGGCAGTACTTC	CASRDRGGWQYF
TRBJ1-6	TRBD1	TRBV27	NA	TGTGCCAGCAGTTTATCGACAGGGGCTCCTAATTCACCCCTCCACTTT	CASSLSTGAPNSPLHF
TRBJ2-7	NA	TRBV19	NA	TGTGCCAGTAGTATGAATCTTCAGGGGCCCGGGCAGTACTTC	CASSMNLQGPGQYF
TRBJ1-4	TRBD1	TRBV7-3	NA	TGTGCCAGCAGCGTGACAGGGGCTTATAATGAAAAACTGTTTTTT	CASSVTGAYNEKLFF
TRBJ2-5	TRBD1	TRBV4-2	NA	TGTGCCAGCAGCCAACTGGGACAGGGGAAAGAGACCCAGTACTTC	CASSQLGQGKETQYF
TRBJ2-7	NA	TRBV2	NA	TGTGCCAGCAGGGGGACTTCGTGGGAGCAGTACTTC	CASRGTSWEQYF
TRBJ1-2	TRBD1	TRBV5-8	NA	TGTGCCAGCAGCTTGAGAGGAGACAGGGGAGGGGGCTACACCTTC	CASSLRGDRGGGYTF
TRBJ1-2	TRBD1	TRBV28	NA	TGTGCCAGCAGCCCTACAGGGGGCACTAATTTCCACTATGGCTACACCTTC	CASSPTGGTNFHYGYTF
TRBJ2-1	NA	TRBV6-5	NA	TGTGCCAGCAGTTACTCACCAGGGGACTATATAAGACAGTTCTTC	CASSYSPGDYIRQFF
TRBJ2-2	NA	TRBV18	NA	TGTGCCAGCTCACCAAGAACAGGCTCGAACACCGGGGAGCTGTTTTTT	CASSPRTGSNTGELFF
TRBJ2-7	NA	TRBV10-3	NA	TGTGCCATCAGTGAAAACAGGGTTACCTACGAGCAGTACTTC	CAISENRVTYEQYF
TRBJ2-7	NA	TRBV7-2	NA	TGTGCCAGCAGTCGTGACAGGCTCAACTCCTACGAGCAGTACTTC	CASSRDRLNSYEQYF
TRBJ2-3	NA	TRBV2	NA	TGTGCCAGCATGCGGAGAAGCACAGATACGCAGTATTTT	CASMRRSTDTQYF
TRBJ2-5	TRBD1	TRBV6-2/TRBV6-3	NA	TGTGCCAGCAGCCAGACAGGGGTTGGGTCGTCACAAGAGACCCAGTACTTC	CASSQTGVGSSQETQYF
TRBJ2-7	NA	TRBV5-4	NA	TGTGCCAGCAGCCCCGGGAGCTCCTACGAGCAGTACTTC	CASSPGSSYEQYF
TRBJ2-7	NA	TRBV5-6	once	TGTGCCAGCAGCCCCGCCGGAGTCAGGGCCGCCTACGAGCAGTACTTC	CASSPAGVRAAYEQYF
TRBJ2-3	NA	TRBV10-3	NA	TGTGCCATCAGAACCCCCCCGGGGGATACGCAGTATTTT	CAIRTPPGDTQYF
TRBJ2-5	NA	TRBV7-6	NA	TGTGCCAGCAGCTTAGGGGGGACTGGAGCCAATACCCAGTACTTC	CASSLGGTGANTQYF
TRBJ2-3	TRBD2	TRBV5-6	NA	TGTGCCAGCAGCTATCTAGCGGGAGGCCCTAGCACAGATACGCAGTATTTT	CASSYLAGGPSTDTQYF
TRBJ1-2	NA	TRBV12-3/TRBV12-4	NA	TGTGCCAGCAGTTTAACAGGGAACTATGGCTACACCTTC	CASSLTGNYGYTF
TRBJ2-2	TRBD1	TRBV19	NA	TGTGCCAGTAGTCCCGGACAGGGGCCCACCGGGGAGCTGTTTTTT	CASSPGQGPTGELFF
TRBJ1-1	TRBD1	TRBV28	NA	TGTGCCAGCAGTTCCCGGGGCGGCAGGGGGAGAATAGCTTTCTTT	CASSSRGGRGRIAFF
TRBJ2-7	TRBD2	TRBV5-4	NA	TGTGCCAGCAGGGCCGGACTAGCGGGGCAATACGAGCAGTACTTC	CASRAGLAGQYEQYF
TRBJ2-3	TRBD1	TRBV6-2/TRBV6-3	NA	TGTGCCAGCAGTTACTCGACAGGGGCTTCAGATACGCAGTATTTT	CASSYSTGASDTQYF
TRBJ2-5	NA	TRBV7-7	NA	TGTGCCAGCAGCTTAATCATCAGGGAGACCCAGTACTTC	CASSLIIRETQYF
TRBJ1-2	TRBD1	TRBV29-1	NA	TGCAGCGCCGTACAGGGGGCCGAGTATGGCTACACCTTC	CSAVQGAEYGYTF
TRBJ1-5	TRBD1	TRBV6-5	NA	TGTGCCAGCAGCCCCGGGACAGGGGATTTTCAGCCCCAGCATTTT	CASSPGTGDFQPQHF
TRBJ2-7	TRBD2	TRBV27	NA	TGTGCCAGCACAGCGCCGGGACTAGCGGGAGACGAGCAGTACTTC	CASTAPGLAGDEQYF
TRBJ2-5	NA	TRBV18	NA	TGTGCCAGCTCCCCTAGCTATCGTCAAGAGACCCAGTACTTC	CASSPSYRQETQYF
TRBJ2-3	TRBD2	TRBV5-1	NA	TGCGCCAGCAGCTTGGCTAGCGGGGCTAGCACAGATACGCAGTATTTT	CASSLASGASTDTQYF
TRBJ2-4	TRBD1	TRBV19	NA	TGTGCCAGTAGTCGGACAGGGATTCAGGGGTCCATTCAGTACTTC	CASSRTGIQGSIQYF
TRBJ1-4	TRBD1	TRBV15	NA	TGTGCCACCAAGGGACAGGGGGTGGAAAAACTGTTTTTT	CATKGQGVEKLFF
TRBJ2-5	TRBD2	TRBV6-2/TRBV6-3	NA	TGTGCCAGCAGTTACCGGCTAGCGGGGGTTAAAGAGACCCAGTACTTC	CASSYRLAGVKETQYF
TRBJ2-3	NA	TRBV24-1	NA	TGTGCCACCAGTGATACCACAGGGATGCCCGATACGCAGTATTTT	CATSDTTGMPDTQYF